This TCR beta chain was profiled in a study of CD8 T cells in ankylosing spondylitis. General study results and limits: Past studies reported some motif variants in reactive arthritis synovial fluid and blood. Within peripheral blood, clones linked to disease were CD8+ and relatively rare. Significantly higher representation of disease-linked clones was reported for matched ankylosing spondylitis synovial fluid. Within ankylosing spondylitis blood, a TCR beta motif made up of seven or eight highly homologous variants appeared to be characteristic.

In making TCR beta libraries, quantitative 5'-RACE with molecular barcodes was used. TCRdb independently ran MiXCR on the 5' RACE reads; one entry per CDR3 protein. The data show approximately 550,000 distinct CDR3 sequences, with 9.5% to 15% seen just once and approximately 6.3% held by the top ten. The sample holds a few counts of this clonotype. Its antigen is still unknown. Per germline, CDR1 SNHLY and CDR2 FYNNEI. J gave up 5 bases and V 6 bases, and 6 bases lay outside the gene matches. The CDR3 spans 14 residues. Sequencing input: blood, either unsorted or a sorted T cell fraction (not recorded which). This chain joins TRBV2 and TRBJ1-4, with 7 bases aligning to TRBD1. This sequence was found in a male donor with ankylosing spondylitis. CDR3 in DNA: TGTGCCAGCAGGGAGGGACAGATAAATGAAAAACTGTTTTTT. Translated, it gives CASREGQINEKLFF. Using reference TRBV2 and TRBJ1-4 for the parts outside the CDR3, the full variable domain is EPEVTQTPSHQVTQMGQEVILRCVPISNHLYFYWYRQILGQKVEFLVSFYNNEISEKSEIFDDQFSVERPDGSNFTLKIRSTKLEDSAMYFCASREGQINEKLFFGSGTQLSVL.